This T cell receptor (beta chain) was captured in a study of blood T cell repertoires in COVID-19. Germline V gene data show CDR1 as SGHRS and CDR2 as YFSETQ. CDR3 length equals 16 residues. V was trimmed by 2 bases and J by 0 bases, leaving 13 bases between them. Libraries were prepared by immunoSEQ multiplex PCR; TCRdb keeps only in-frame clonotypes and omits some of them. The table records some 160,000 clones, roughly 83% of them present only once. The chain recombines TRBV5-1 with TRBJ2-3; maybe TRBD2 (7 bases). The sample consisted of peripheral blood. This receptor was obtained from a human donor in a cohort sampled during active COVID-19. In nucleotides, the CDR3 is TGCGCCAGCAGCTTAGCGGGAAGGGGGAGCACAGATACGCAGTATTTT. It codes for CASSLAGRGSTDTQYF.